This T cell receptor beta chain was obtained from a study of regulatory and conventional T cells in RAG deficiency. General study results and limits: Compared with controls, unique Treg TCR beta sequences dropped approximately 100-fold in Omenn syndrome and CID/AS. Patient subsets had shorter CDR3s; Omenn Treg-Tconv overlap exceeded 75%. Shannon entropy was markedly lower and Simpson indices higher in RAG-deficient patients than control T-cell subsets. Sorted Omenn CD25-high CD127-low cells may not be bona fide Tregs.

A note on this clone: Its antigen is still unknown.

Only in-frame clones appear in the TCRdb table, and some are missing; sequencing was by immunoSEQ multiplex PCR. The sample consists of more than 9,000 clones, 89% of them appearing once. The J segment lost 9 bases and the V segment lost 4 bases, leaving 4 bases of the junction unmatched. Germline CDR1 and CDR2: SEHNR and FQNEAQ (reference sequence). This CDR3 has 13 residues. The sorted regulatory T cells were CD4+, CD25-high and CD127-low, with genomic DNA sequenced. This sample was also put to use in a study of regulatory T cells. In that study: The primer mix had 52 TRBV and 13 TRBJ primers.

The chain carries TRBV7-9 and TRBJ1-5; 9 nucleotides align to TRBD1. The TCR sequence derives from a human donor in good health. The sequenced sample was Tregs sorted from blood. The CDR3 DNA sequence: TGTGCCAGCAGCTCGGACAGGGGCGGGCCCCAGCATTTT. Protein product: CASSSDRGGPQHF.